The TCR beta chain described here comes from a study of cytomegalovirus exposure and HLA in healthy donors. Study in general: Among several hundred genotyped donors, approximately 80% fell in the Caucasian-associated ancestry cluster. Study results and caveats: Most of the CMV-associated TCR beta chains (in a later analysis) appeared to be HLA-restricted. Reported performance of the classifier showed diagnosis of cytomegalovirus status with high specificity and sensitivity. The HLA-A and HLA-B alleles of most subjects were reportedly predicted accurately from TCR beta sequences.

Trimming pared 4 bases from V and 2 bases from J, leaving 14 bases between. This CDR3 has 15 amino acids. CDR1 and CDR2 from the germline V gene are SEHNR and FQNEAQ (reference sequence). Primers for the PCR totalled 60 Vbeta and 13 Jbeta. Data came from immunoSEQ multiplex PCR; TCRdb stores just in-frame clones and leaves some out. The sample totals 120,000 to 150,000 clones. Points on this clone: Its antigen is undetermined.

Sequencing input: PBMCs. The receptor was isolated from a woman between 50 and 59 years old in good health and CMV-seronegative. V and J are TRBV7-9 and TRBJ2-5, with D maybe TRBD2 (5 bases). The DNA for the CDR3 is TGTGCCAGCAGCTCCCCATGGACTGGACAAGAGACCCAGTACTTC. Encoded protein: CASSSPWTGQETQYF. The full variable domain, with the rest looked up from reference TRBV7-9 and TRBJ2-5, is DTGVSQNPRHKITKRGQNVTFRCDPISEHNRLYWYRQTLGQGPEFLTYFQNEAQLEKSRLLSDRFSAERPKGSFSTLEIQRTEQGDSAMYLCASSSPWTGQETQYFGPGTRLLVL.